One and the same sample provided the 28 T cell receptor beta chains below, sequenced in a study of blood T cells in healthy people across ages. A second about 7 to 11 cycle PCR used barcoded and J-beta primers. TCRdb used MiXCR to reprocess the 5' RACE reads, holding one entry per CDR3 protein. The profile shows 1.5 million to 2 million distinct CDR3 sequences, approximately 39% of them singletons. The sequenced sample was blood. Receptor source: a human donor in good health.

The chain employs TRBV29-1 and TRBJ2-1; 8 nucleotides agree with TRBD1. V lost 7 bases and J lost 8; bases outside the gene matches: 7. Germline assignment: CDR1 SQVTM and CDR2 ANQGSEA. The CDR3 contains 12 residues. CDR3 sequence: CSGAGGDDEQFF. CDR3 nucleotides: TGCAGCGGAGCAGGGGGCGACGATGAGCAGTTCTTC.

This rearrangement joins TRBV5-1 to TRBJ2-3; the D gene is possibly TRBD2 (6 bases). The CDR3 runs 17 residues. V was clipped by 4 bases and J by 6 bases, with 24 bases between them. Germline CDR1 and CDR2: SGHRS and YFSETQ. The CDR3 loop reads CASSPGQGGTFADTQYF. The DNA for the CDR3 is TGCGCCAGCAGCCCCGGGCAGGGAGGAACTTTTGCGGATACGCAGTATTTT.

A remark on this clonotype: The germline gene is not matched at one end of the junction; a read error may be the cause. This sequence joins TRBV20-1 and TRBJ2-1; D unresolved. Germline V lookup: CDR1 DFQATT, CDR2 SNEGSKA (reference sequence). The CDR3 spans 11 residues. This chain's CDR3 is CSARPAHEQIF. For the CDR3, the DNA is TGCAGTGCTAGACCAGCGCATGAGCAGATCTTC.

On this clonotype: One end of the junction fails to match germline, which may point to a read error. The chain employs TRBV15 and TRBJ1-5, with TRBD1 identical over 7 bases. There are 15 residues in the CDR3. The germline V gene encodes CDR1 LNHNV and CDR2 YYDKDF (reference sequence). For the CDR3, the DNA is TGTGCCACCATCAGAGATCCAGGGGGAGGACAGCCCCAGCATTTT. It translates to CATIRDPGGGQPQHF.

The chain has TRBV7-9 and TRBJ1-1; D unresolved. The germline V and J ends were trimmed by 3 bases and 0 bases, with 8 bases remaining between them. The CDR3 has 14 amino acids. The germline V gene encodes CDR1 SEHNR and CDR2 FQNEAQ (reference sequence). Here the CDR3 reads CASSFGFLNTEAFF. Here the CDR3 DNA reads TGTGCCAGCAGCTTTGGTTTTTTGAACACTGAAGCTTTCTTT.

This clonotype was observed a few times. This sequence joins TRBV11-2 and TRBJ1-4; the match to TRBD1 covers 7 bases. Germline lookup yields CDR1 SGHAT and CDR2 FQNNGV. The CDR3 sequence is 14 residues long. The J segment lost 12 bases and the V segment lost 1 base, leaving 8 bases of the junction unmatched. DNA of the CDR3: TGTGCCAGCAGCTTAGGGACAGGTGCTAGACAACTGTTTTTT. It encodes CASSLGTGARQLFF. Filled out from reference TRBV11-2 and TRBJ1-4, the complete variable domain reads EAGVAQSPRYKIIEKRQSVAFWCNPISGHATLYWYQQILGQGPKLLIQFQNNGVVDDSQLPKDRFSAERLKGVDSTLKIQPAKLEDSAVYLCASSLGTGARQLFFGSGTQLSVL.

The chain employs TRBV20-1 and TRBJ2-3; tentative D call: TRBD1 (5 bases). Germline lookup yields CDR1 DFQATT and CDR2 SNEGSKA (reference sequence). The V end was cut by 0 bases, the J end by 11 bases, with 12 bases between. The CDR3 runs 12 residues. CDR3 sequence: CSARDLGERQYF. The CDR3 nucleotides read TGCAGTGCTAGAGATCTAGGGGAACGGCAGTATTTT.

This clonotype has more than one count but fewer than ten. The genes are TRBV28 and TRBJ2-5, with 12 bases aligning to TRBD1. The V gene's germline CDR1 is MDHEN and CDR2 SYDVKM. The CDR3 is 14 residues long. V was clipped by 2 bases and J by 12 bases; unmatched bases: 7. CDR3 amino acids: CASSLTYGTGGEYF. The CDR3 bases are TGTGCCAGCAGTTTAACCTACGGGACAGGGGGCGAGTACTTC.

The chain links TRBV20-1 to TRBJ1-6; TRBD1 is a possible D gene (5 bases). The V and J ends lost 4 bases and 7 bases respectively, with 14 bases between them. The CDR3 is made up of 14 amino acids. Germline CDR1 reads DFQATT; CDR2 reads SNEGSKA (reference sequence). DNA for the CDR3: TGCAGTGCTACCAGAACAGGATTGAATTCACCCCTCCACTTT. Its protein product is CSATRTGLNSPLHF.

The V gene is TRBV7-2, the J gene TRBJ2-7; D ambiguous. The CDR3 is made up of 16 amino acids. V shed 1 base and J shed 2 bases, with 15 bases lying between them. Germline V CDR1 and CDR2: SGHTA, FQGNSA. CDR3 region: CASSLGRPERAYEQYF. In nucleotides, the CDR3 is TGTGCCAGCAGCTTAGGCCGCCCCGAACGGGCCTACGAGCAGTACTTC.

With regard to this clonotype: Here the CDR3 omits its conserved ending phenylalanine or tryptophan, so a read error is the likely source. The V call is TRBV15, the J call TRBJ2-1; no reliable D call. Per the germline V gene, CDR1 is LNHNV and CDR2 is YYDKDF (reference sequence). The CDR3 sequence is 14 residues long. V lost 1 base and J 9 bases, leaving 13 bases between the germline ends. The CDR3 loop reads CATSRVNPPFEQFL. The CDR3 DNA follows: TGTGCCACCAGCAGAGTTAACCCTCCATTTGAGCAGTTCCTC.

The chain recombines TRBV12-3 or TRBV12-4 with TRBJ1-1, with 7 nucleotides matching TRBD1. V shed 3 bases, J shed 0 bases, and the junction held 4 bases outside the gene matches. The CDR3 consists of 15 residues. The CDR3 sequence is CASSFKGGLNTEAFF. CDR3 nucleotides: TGTGCCAGCAGTTTCAAAGGGGGCTTGAACACTGAAGCTTTCTTT.

This clonotype was seen a handful of times. The chain couples TRBV27 to TRBJ1-1, with TRBD1 identical over 10 bases. Losses at the gene ends were 1 base for V and 2 bases for J; bases not matched to a gene: 4. Germline V lookup: CDR1 MNHEY, CDR2 SMNVEV (reference sequence). The CDR3 length is 16 residues. The CDR3 nucleotides read TGTGCCAGCAGTTTATACGGACAGGGGGTAAACACTGAAGCTTTCTTT. Its translation: CASSLYGQGVNTEAFF.

About this clonotype: The junction does not match germline at one end; this may be a read error. The chain combines TRBV9 with TRBJ2-3; D not certain. CDR3 length: 17 amino acids. Germline CDR1 is SGDLS and CDR2 is YYNGEE. CDR3 nucleotide sequence: TGTGTCAGCAGCGTCCCCGCAGGACCCAAGCTCACAGATACGCAGTATTTT. Its translation: CVSSVPAGPKLTDTQYF.

The table lists this clonotype with a count of one. V gene TRBV27 combines with J gene TRBJ2-1, with 9 bases identical to TRBD1. CDR3 length equals 13 residues. The trim removed 7 bases at V and 7 bases at J, leaving 5 bases unmatched. Germline V gene data show CDR1 as MNHEY and CDR2 as SMNVEV (reference sequence). The CDR3 bases are TGTGCCAGCAAGACAGGGGGGGCTAATGAGCAGTTCTTC. Its protein product is CASKTGGANEQFF.

Points on this clonotype: One end of the junction fails to match germline, which may point to a read error. The rearrangement uses TRBV7-6 and TRBJ2-3, with a possible D match to TRBD2 (5 bases). CDR3 length equals 13 residues. The germline CDR1 and CDR2 sequences are SGHVS and FNYEAQ. As DNA, the CDR3 is TGTGCCAGCAGCCCAATTCGGGGAAATACGCGGTATTTT. It is translated as CASSPIRGNTRYF.

The V call is TRBV5-1, the J call TRBJ2-1; TRBD1 agrees at 12 bases. Germline assignment: CDR1 SGHRS and CDR2 YFSETQ. The junction had 6 bases not matched to a gene; V was cut back by 4 bases and J by 4 bases. The CDR3 totals 16 residues. DNA for the CDR3: TGCGCCAGCAGCGCGGGGACAGGGGGCGAATACAATGAGCAGTTCTTC. Translating gives CASSAGTGGEYNEQFF.

The chain combines TRBV20-1 with TRBJ2-1; possibly TRBD2 for D (7 bases). The germline V and J ends were trimmed by 0 bases and 5 bases, with 20 bases remaining between them. The germline gives CDR1 DFQATT, CDR2 SNEGSKA (reference sequence). CDR3 length equals 17 residues. CDR3 sequence: CSARDRDRGGTDNEQFF. The DNA of the CDR3 is TGCAGTGCTAGAGATCGGGATAGGGGGGGAACCGACAATGAGCAGTTCTTC.

The V call is TRBV12-3 or TRBV12-4, the J call TRBJ1-2; D is unresolved. The CDR3 sequence is 14 residues long. Trimming took off 5 bases at V and 1 base at J, with 11 bases between the two ends. DNA of the CDR3: TGTGCCAGCAGTCTGTTAAGGAGTAACTATGGCTACACCTTC. As protein: CASSLLRSNYGYTF.

The genes are TRBV25-1 and TRBJ1-2; D is ambiguous. CDR1 is MGHDK and CDR2 is SYGVNS in the germline V gene. CDR3 size: 17 residues. The ends were cut back, 0 bases at V and 4 bases at J, with 18 bases in the middle. The CDR3 region has the DNA TGTGCCAGCAGTGAATATAAGGGTTCGGCAGGACTCTATGGCTACACCTTC. It translates to CASSEYKGSAGLYGYTF.

The V and J genes are TRBV6-5 and TRBJ2-1; no definite D call. V lost 2 bases to trimming and J lost 3 bases, with 8 bases between them. The CDR3 is made up of 14 amino acids. CDR1 is MNHEY, CDR2 SVGAGI, per germline. The CDR3 sequence is CASSYLVNYNEQFF. The DNA of the CDR3 is TGTGCCAGCAGTTACCTGGTGAACTACAATGAGCAGTTCTTC.

The chain couples TRBV9 to TRBJ1-2; no definite D call. CDR1 and CDR2 (germline): SGDLS, YYNGEE. The CDR3 loop spans 14 amino acids. V lost 7 bases and J lost 7, with 20 bases in between. The CDR3 protein is CASRPTGSEGGYTF. As DNA, the CDR3 is TGTGCCAGCCGCCCCACGGGCTCAGAGGGTGGCTACACCTTC.

V usage is TRBV7-9 and J usage is TRBJ1-2, with D tentatively TRBD1 (5 bases). This CDR3 has 15 amino acids. V was shortened by 0 bases and J by 3 bases, with 11 bases between the two germline ends. CDR1 SEHNR and CDR2 FQNEAQ come from the germline V gene (reference sequence). CDR3 region: CASSLARGDDYGYTF. CDR3 DNA sequence: TGTGCCAGCAGCTTAGCGCGGGGGGACGACTATGGCTACACCTTC.

This clonotype was counted between two and nine times. The genes are TRBV5-5 and TRBJ2-3; no firm D call. V was trimmed by 2 bases and J by 4 bases, leaving 14 bases between them. CDR1 SGHKS and CDR2 YYEKEE come from the germline V gene (reference sequence). This CDR3 contains 15 residues. The CDR3 nucleotides are TGTGCCAGCAGCTTAAGTGTCCCCAGCGCAGATACGCAGTATTTT. It translates to CASSLSVPSADTQYF.

There are a few counts of this clonotype. For the CDR3, the DNA is TGCAGGGACTTAGCGGGCGACATTCAGTACTTC. Translation: CRDLAGDIQYF. The chain carries TRBV20-1 and TRBJ2-4, with 7 bases matching TRBD2. Looked up from germline, CDR1 is DFQATT and CDR2 is SNEGSKA (reference sequence). The CDR3 length is 11 residues.

The rearrangement joins TRBV7-2 to TRBJ1-6; possibly TRBD1 for D (5 bases). The CDR3 consists of 17 residues. The germline V and J ends were trimmed by 5 bases and 13 bases, with 27 bases remaining between them. Germline V lookup: CDR1 SGHTA, CDR2 FQGNSA. The CDR3 here is CASSAPREGTALGPLHF. The CDR3 nucleotides read TGTGCCAGCAGCGCCCCTCGGGAGGGGACTGCCTTGGGGCCCCTCCACTTT.

About this clonotype: At one end the junction does not follow the germline gene, possibly because of a read error. The V and J genes are TRBV7-2 and TRBJ2-5; 15 bases line up with TRBD2. This CDR3 is 17 amino acids long. The germline V gene encodes CDR1 SGHTA and CDR2 FQGNSA. CDR3 bases: TGTGTCAGCATCCAGGGACTAGCGGGGGGATTCCAAGAGACCCAGTACTTC. It encodes CVSIQGLAGGFQETQYF.

This clonotype was counted only a few times. The rearrangement links TRBV6-5 to TRBJ1-5; D is perhaps TRBD1 (6 bases). This CDR3 is built from 15 residues. Trimming stripped 7 bases from V and 5 bases from J, with 18 bases between. Germline values: CDR1 MNHEY, CDR2 SVGAGI. The CDR3 bases are TGTGCCAGCACGCCTGGGGGCCAGGGTCATCAGCCCCAGCATTTT. Its protein product is CASTPGGQGHQPQHF.